This T cell receptor (beta chain) was observed in a study of cytomegalovirus exposure and HLA in healthy donors. The PCR had 60 Vbeta and 13 Jbeta primers. In the original workflow: In a later analysis, the count reached approximately 80 million unique TCR beta chains, with roughly 9.9 million shared. Libraries were prepared by immunoSEQ multiplex PCR; TCRdb keeps only in-frame clonotypes and omits some of them. From that table come the V and J calls and clone size; the DNA was used to work out D and trimming. Found here are 95,000 to 130,000 clones, about four fifths of them singletons; the top ten hold roughly 1.6%. Per germline, CDR1 LNHDA and CDR2 SQIVND (reference sequence). CDR3 length: 14 amino acids. The V end was cut by 1 base, the J end by 2 bases, with 9 bases between.

This chain joins TRBV19 and TRBJ2-7; D perhaps matches TRBD2 (6 bases). The TCR sequence derives from a woman between 18 and 29 years old in good health and CMV-seronegative. Sequenced input: PBMCs. In DNA, the CDR3 is TGTGCCAGTAGTATAGGGAGGGGACCCTACGAGCAGTACTTC. Protein sequence: CASSIGRGPYEQYF. Based on the CDR3 plus reference TRBV19 and TRBJ2-7, the full variable domain is DGGITQSPKYLFRKEGQNVTLSCEQNLNHDAMYWYRQDPGQGLRLIYYSQIVNDFQKGDIAEGYSVSREKKESFPLTVTSAQKNPTAFYLCASSIGRGPYEQYFGPGTRLTVT.